A selection of T cell receptor beta chains follows, all from one sample in a study of T cell responses to AZD1222 COVID-19 vaccine. Generated by immunoSEQ multiplex PCR, the TCRdb table keeps only in-frame clones and is missing some. The table records approximately 150,000 clones, around 94% of them present only once. The sample in question was peripheral blood, obtained 28 days after the second AZD1222 dose. The receptors derive from an adult who received the AZD1222 COVID-19 vaccine. The CDR3 runs from the conserved cysteine through the conserved F or W. The D gene is left open where the match is weak. Clone size appears in some rows only: once, few, many, or a class for an expanded clone.

d_gene	v_gene	abundance	j_gene	CDR3nt	CDR3aa
.	TRBV5-1	.	TRBJ1-1	TGCGCCAGCAGCTCCGACAGACTGACGACTGAAGCTTTCTTT	CASSSDRLTTEAFF
.	TRBV2	.	TRBJ2-2	TGTGCCAGCAGCTTTTACGGGGAGCTGTTTTTT	CASSFYGELFF
.	TRBV19	.	TRBJ1-1	TGTGCCAGTAGCCCCAATAGAGACAGGAGAGAAGCTTTCTTT	CASSPNRDRREAFF
TRBD2	TRBV4-2	.	TRBJ2-3	TGTGCCAGCAGCCAATCAGCGGGAGGGAGCACAGATACGCAGTATTTT	CASSQSAGGSTDTQYF
.	TRBV19	.	TRBJ2-1	TGTGCCAGTAGTATTAGGCGGGTCTCCTACAATGAGCAGTTCTTC	CASSIRRVSYNEQFF
.	TRBV6-6	.	TRBJ2-7	TGTGCCAGCGCGCAAACCTACGAGCAGTACTTC	CASAQTYEQYF
TRBD1	TRBV9	.	TRBJ1-4	TGTGCCAGCAGCGCCCGGGACAGGGGACTTGCAACTAATGAAAAACTGTTTTTT	CASSARDRGLATNEKLFF
TRBD2	TRBV27	.	TRBJ2-7	TGTGCCAGCACATCCAAGCGGGACGGACGCTCCTACGAGCAGTACTTC	CASTSKRDGRSYEQYF
.	TRBV18	once	TRBJ2-5	TGTGCCAGCTCTAGAGGGAGAGGGGCCGAGACCCAGTACTTC	CASSRGRGAETQYF
TRBD2	TRBV10-3	.	TRBJ2-5	TGTGCCATCAGTGAGTCGACTAGCGGAGAGACCCAGTACTTC	CAISESTSGETQYF
TRBD2	TRBV6-5	.	TRBJ2-7	TGTGCCAGCAGTTACTCCAGCGGGAGGTTCGACGAGCAGTACTTC	CASSYSSGRFDEQYF
.	TRBV3-1/TRBV3-2	.	TRBJ1-4	TGTGCCAGCAGCCAAGATATTAGTGTTAATGAAAAACTGTTTTTT	CASSQDISVNEKLFF
.	TRBV18	.	TRBJ2-1	TGTGCCAGCTCACGACCCGGACATGAGCAGTTCTTC	CASSRPGHEQFF
TRBD2	TRBV9	.	TRBJ2-7	TGTGCCAGCAGCGTAGGACTAGCGGGATCCTACGAGCAGTACTTC	CASSVGLAGSYEQYF
.	TRBV9	.	TRBJ2-2	TGTGCCAGCAGCGTAGAGGAGGGAGAGGTCGGGGAGCTGTTTTTT	CASSVEEGEVGELFF
.	TRBV6-5	.	TRBJ2-1	TGTGCCAGCAGGGGGGACCGAGGATCCTACAATGAGCAGTTCTTC	CASRGDRGSYNEQFF
.	TRBV4-1	.	TRBJ2-4	TGCGCCAGCAGCCAAGCTGGGGGTGGAAACATTCAGTACTTC	CASSQAGGGNIQYF
TRBD2	TRBV4-1	once	TRBJ2-3	TGCGCCAGCAGCCAAGAGAGTCTAGCGGGCATCACAGATACGCAGTATTTT	CASSQESLAGITDTQYF
.	TRBV7-9	.	TRBJ1-2	TGTGCCAGCAGCCAGTCCCTTAGGAATGGCTACACCTTC	CASSQSLRNGYTF
.	TRBV4-1	.	TRBJ2-1	TGCGCCAGCAGCCAAGATGATAGGAGTTATGAGCAGTTCTTC	CASSQDDRSYEQFF
TRBD1	TRBV25-1	.	TRBJ1-1	TGTGCCAGCAGTGAATGGGACAGAGACACTGAAGCTTTCTTT	CASSEWDRDTEAFF
.	TRBV7-9	.	TRBJ2-1	TGTGCCAGCAGCTTCCCGGCCGGGAATGAGCAGTTCTTC	CASSFPAGNEQFF
.	TRBV5-4	.	TRBJ2-1	TGTGCCAGCAGCTTAGGACTGGGGTCCTACAATGAGCAGTTCTTC	CASSLGLGSYNEQFF
.	TRBV19	.	TRBJ1-1	TGTGCCAGTATTTTCAGGGGGAACACTGAAGCTTTCTTT	CASIFRGNTEAFF
TRBD1	TRBV27	few	TRBJ2-2	TGTGCCAGCAACGACAGGGACACCGGGGAGCTGTTTTTT	CASNDRDTGELFF
TRBD2	TRBV5-4	.	TRBJ2-5	TGTGCCAGCAGCTTGCCAGGGAGGGCTGGAGAGACCCAGTACTTC	CASSLPGRAGETQYF
.	TRBV5-1	once	TRBJ2-7	TGCGCCAGCAGCTTGGCCGTCAGGGATACCTACGAGCAGTACTTC	CASSLAVRDTYEQYF
.	TRBV27	.	TRBJ1-3	TGTGCCAGCAGTCTCCGGGGTGGGGCCGGAGTCGGAAACACCATATATTTT	CASSLRGGAGVGNTIYF
TRBD1	TRBV28	.	TRBJ1-2	TGTGCCAGCAGACGGACAGGGGAAGAACTCTACACCTTC	CASRRTGEELYTF
.	TRBV30	.	TRBJ2-1	TGTGCCTGGACAGGGATACTCTACAATGAGCAGTTCTTC	CAWTGILYNEQFF
.	TRBV6-5	.	TRBJ2-1	TGTGCCAGCAGACCGAATTTCCACAATGAGCAGTTCTTC	CASRPNFHNEQFF
.	TRBV5-1	.	TRBJ2-1	TGCGCCAGCAGCTTGTACATCAATGAGCAGTTCTTC	CASSLYINEQFF
.	TRBV4-1	.	TRBJ2-3	TGCGCCAGCAGCCAAGATCGTATGGGAGTCTCAAGCACAGATACGCAGTATTTT	CASSQDRMGVSSTDTQYF
TRBD1	TRBV4-2	once	TRBJ1-5	TGTGCCAGCAGCCAAGAGGCGGACAGGACTAGCAATCAGCCCCAGCATTTT	CASSQEADRTSNQPQHF
.	TRBV24-1	.	TRBJ2-1	TGTGCCACCAGTGATTTGCAAGTGGGCAGGGATGAGCAGTTCTTC	CATSDLQVGRDEQFF
.	TRBV2	.	TRBJ2-1	TGTGCCAGCATATGGAGCGCCCGTAACTACAATGAGCAGTTCTTC	CASIWSARNYNEQFF
.	TRBV7-8	.	TRBJ2-7	TGTGCCAGCAGCGCAGACCTGTTGCGGAGCTCCTACGAGCAGTACTTC	CASSADLLRSSYEQYF
.	TRBV28	.	TRBJ1-5	TGTGCCAGCAGTTTAGGGCAGGTATTTCAGCCCCAGCATTTT	CASSLGQVFQPQHF
TRBD1	TRBV6-2/TRBV6-3	.	TRBJ2-6	TGTGCCAGCAGTTACCCGGACAGGGACTCTGGGGCCAACGTCCTGACTTTC	CASSYPDRDSGANVLTF
TRBD2	TRBV6-5	.	TRBJ2-1	TGTGCCAGTCGACTAGCGGTCTACAATGAGCAGTTCTTC	CASRLAVYNEQFF
.	TRBV11-1	.	TRBJ2-7	TGTGCCAGCAGCCCTTCCTTGGGGACGACCTACGAGCAGTACTTC	CASSPSLGTTYEQYF
TRBD1	TRBV6-2/TRBV6-3	.	TRBJ1-5	TGTGCCAGCAGTTACGGACAGGGGACCCAGCATTTT	CASSYGQGTQHF
.	TRBV5-1	.	TRBJ2-5	TGCGCCAGCAGCTTGGTCGTAGAGCAAGAGACCCAGTACTTC	CASSLVVEQETQYF
.	TRBV7-2	.	TRBJ2-1	TGTGCCAGCAGCTTGAAGGGTCCCTCCTACAATGAGCAGTTCTTC	CASSLKGPSYNEQFF
.	TRBV19	.	TRBJ2-7	TGTGCCAGTAGCCTAGCGCTCTCCTCCTCCTACGAGCAGTACTTC	CASSLALSSSYEQYF